The 2 T cell receptor beta chains below all came from one sample that was sequenced in a study of cytomegalovirus exposure and HLA in healthy donors. 13 Jbeta primers and 60 Vbeta primers were used for the PCR. Method: immunoSEQ multiplex PCR; TCRdb's copy keeps in-frame clones and lacks some. The data hold almost 200,000 clones, with around 80% observed a single time. Sequencing was carried out using PBMCs. The receptors come from a woman under 40 in good health and CMV-seropositive.

The chain links TRBV4-3 to TRBJ2-5, with D perhaps TRBD1 (5 bases). The CDR3 contains 14 residues. V was pared by 3 bases and J by 5 bases, with 13 bases between. Germline CDR1 and CDR2: LGHNA and YSLEER. CDR3 sequence: CASSHRQSGETQYF. The CDR3, as DNA: TGCGCCAGCAGCCACAGACAGTCCGGGGAGACCCAGTACTTC.

V usage is TRBV7-8 and J usage is TRBJ2-1, with 8 positions matching TRBD1. Losses at the gene ends were 8 bases for V and 4 bases for J; bases not matched to a gene: 4. Germline V gives CDR1 SGHVS, CDR2 FQNEAQ. The CDR3 extends over 13 amino acids. CDR3: CASSGQVYNEQFF. As DNA, the CDR3 is TGTGCCAGCTCGGGACAGGTGTACAATGAGCAGTTCTTC.